The next 9 T cell receptor beta chains were all read from a single sample in a study of identifying expanded T cells in peripheral blood. Generated by immunoSEQ multiplex PCR, the TCRdb table keeps only in-frame clones and is missing some. The sample has 90,000 or so clones, approximately 86% seen once. The material sequenced was blood. These receptors were collected from a person between 18 and 69 years old in good health.

The chain uses TRBV5-1 and TRBJ2-6; 7 nucleotides match TRBD1. V was pared by 4 bases and J by 0 bases, with 10 bases of the junction left unmatched. Germline values: CDR1 SGHRS, CDR2 YFSETQ. CDR3 length: 18 residues. The CDR3 bases are TGCGCCAGCAGCCCACAGGGGATCGGTCTCTCTGGGGCCAACGTCCTGACTTTC. Translating it yields CASSPQGIGLSGANVLTF.

This clone is a singleton in its sample. The genes are TRBV7-9 and TRBJ2-7; 9 nucleotides line up with TRBD2. The germline V gene has CDR1 SEHNR and CDR2 FQNEAQ (reference sequence). V lost 3 bases, J lost 0 bases, and 6 bases stayed unmatched. The CDR3 extends over 16 amino acids. Here the CDR3 DNA reads TGTGCCAGCAGCTTTGCCAGCGGGGGGACCTCCTACGAGCAGTACTTC. Protein: CASSFASGGTSYEQYF.

The genes are TRBV4-3 and TRBJ1-4; no definite D call. This CDR3 contains 17 residues. Germline CDR1 LGHNA, CDR2 YSLEER. Between the trimmed V and J ends, which lost 2 bases and 3 bases, there was a span of 16 bases. For the CDR3, the DNA is TGCGCCAGCAGCCAAAAGGCATTGGGCCAAGCTAATGAAAAACTGTTTTTT. It encodes CASSQKALGQANEKLFF.

The CDR3 protein is CAYQGPSSYEQYF. The CDR3 region has the DNA TGTGCCTATCAAGGACCCAGCTCCTACGAGCAGTACTTC. The rearrangement joins TRBV6-4 to TRBJ2-7; D is ambiguous. Between the trimmed V and J ends, which lost 11 bases and 0 bases, there was a span of 14 bases. Germline V CDR1 and CDR2: MRHNA, SNTAGT. The CDR3 has 13 residues.

The chain is built from TRBV9 and TRBJ2-5, with TRBD1 matching over 9 bases. The ends lost 4 bases at V and 0 bases at J; junction bases unmatched: 4. This CDR3 is 15 amino acids long. Germline CDR1 reads SGDLS; CDR2 reads YYNGEE. In nucleotides, the CDR3 is TGTGCCAGCAGCTTCCGGGACAGGGACCAAGAGACCCAGTACTTC. Translated, it gives CASSFRDRDQETQYF.

The chain's CDR3 is CASSLQGQGVGEQYF. The DNA for the CDR3 is TGTGCCAGCAGCTTGCAGGGACAGGGTGTGGGCGAGCAGTACTTC. J is TRBJ2-7 and V is TRBV7-2; 9 bases match TRBD1. The CDR3 contains 15 residues. V gave up 3 bases and J gave up 6 bases; unmatched junction bases: 9. In germline, CDR1 is SGHTA, CDR2 FQGNSA.

V and J are TRBV5-4 and TRBJ2-5; no firm D call. The germline V gene has CDR1 SGHNT and CDR2 YYREEE (reference sequence). V lost 1 base and J lost 1, with 8 bases in between. This CDR3 has 14 residues. The CDR3 here is CASSLQGSQETQYF. The CDR3 region has the DNA TGTGCCAGCAGCTTGCAAGGCAGCCAAGAGACCCAGTACTTC.

CDR3 loop: CASSRSTGDQSYTF. CDR3 sequence (DNA): TGTGCCAGCAGCCGCTCGACAGGGGACCAGTCCTACACCTTC. The J gene is TRBJ1-2, the V gene TRBV27, with TRBD1 matching 8 bases. CDR1 MNHEY and CDR2 SMNVEV come from the germline V gene (reference sequence). V was pared by 6 bases and J by 10 bases, with 13 bases of the junction left unmatched. The CDR3 extends over 14 amino acids.

The chain uses TRBV6-1 and TRBJ2-1, with a possible D match to TRBD1 (6 bases). The length of the CDR3 is 13 residues. Germline V CDR1 and CDR2: MNHNS, SASEGT. V lost 6 bases, J lost 4 bases, and 10 bases lay in between. CDR3 nucleotide sequence: TGTGCCAGCAGCGGACAGAATTACAATGAGCAGTTCTTC. It codes for CASSGQNYNEQFF.